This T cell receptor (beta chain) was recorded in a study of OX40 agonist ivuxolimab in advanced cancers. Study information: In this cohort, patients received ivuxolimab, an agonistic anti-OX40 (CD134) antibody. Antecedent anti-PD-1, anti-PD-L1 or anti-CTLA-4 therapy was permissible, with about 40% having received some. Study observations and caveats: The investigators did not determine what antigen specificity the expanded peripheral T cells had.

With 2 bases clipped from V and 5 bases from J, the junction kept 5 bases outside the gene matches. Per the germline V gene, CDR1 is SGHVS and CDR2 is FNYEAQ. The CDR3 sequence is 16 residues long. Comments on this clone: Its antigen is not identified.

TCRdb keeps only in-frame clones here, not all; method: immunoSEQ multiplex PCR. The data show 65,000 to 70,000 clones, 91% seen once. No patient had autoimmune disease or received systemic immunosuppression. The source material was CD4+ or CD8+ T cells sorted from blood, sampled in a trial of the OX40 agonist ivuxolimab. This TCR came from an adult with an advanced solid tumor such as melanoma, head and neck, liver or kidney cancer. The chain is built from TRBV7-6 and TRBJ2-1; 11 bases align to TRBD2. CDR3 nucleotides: TGTGCCAGCAGCTTACCGGGACTAGCGGAAAACAATGAGCAGTTCTTC. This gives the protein CASSLPGLAENNEQFF.